This record looks at one T cell receptor (beta chain) sequence and its context. As yet, its antigen is unknown. This entry is derived from a study of T cells in Graves' hyperthyroidism and ophthalmopathy. The overall study: At initial diagnosis, before any treatment had begun, peripheral blood was obtained.

Study-level points and caveats: Blood samples included most of the expanded thyroid clonotypes exceeding 0.001.

V lost 7 bases, J lost 4 bases, and 8 bases stayed unmatched. CDR1 SGDLS and CDR2 YYNGEE come from the germline V gene. This CDR3 contains 14 residues. From RNA transcripts, TCR beta CDR3 regions were amplified. The HTBI primer set served for first-round RT-PCR of the TCR CDR3. TCRdb redid the calling of the multiplex PCR reads with MiXCR, one entry per CDR3 protein. The sample shows some 550,000 distinct CDR3 sequences, 16% of them seen only once. The receptor was isolated from a woman in her thirties or forties with Graves' ophthalmopathy. This chain joins TRBV9 and TRBJ2-1, with 7 bases matching TRBD1. Sample: blood. The CDR3 sequence is CASSGNRGYNEQFF. CDR3 DNA: TGTGCCAGCTCGGGGAACAGGGGATACAATGAGCAGTTCTTC.